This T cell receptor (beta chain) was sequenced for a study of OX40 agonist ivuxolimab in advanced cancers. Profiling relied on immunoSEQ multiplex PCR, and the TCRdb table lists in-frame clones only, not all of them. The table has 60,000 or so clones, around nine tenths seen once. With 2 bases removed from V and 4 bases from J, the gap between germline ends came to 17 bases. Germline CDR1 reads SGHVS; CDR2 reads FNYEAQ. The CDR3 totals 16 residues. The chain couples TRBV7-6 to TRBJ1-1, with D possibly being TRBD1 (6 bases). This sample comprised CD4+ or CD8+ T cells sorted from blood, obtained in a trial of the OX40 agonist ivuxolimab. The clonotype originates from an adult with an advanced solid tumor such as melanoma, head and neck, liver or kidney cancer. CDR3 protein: CASSLRTEVVGTEAFF. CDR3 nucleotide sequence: TGTGCCAGCAGCTTACGGACAGAAGTTGTTGGCACTGAAGCTTTCTTT.